The text below deals with one T cell receptor beta chain. The data derive from a study of blood T cell repertoires in COVID-19. About the study: In each case, the material was cDNA or gDNA derived from T cells, B-cell-depleted T cells, or PBMCs.

Authors' analysis steps: Using reference gene primer amplification, nucleated cell counts were estimated. The protocol was immunoSEQ multiplex PCR, while the TCRdb copy is restricted to in-frame clones and leaves out a portion. V, J and clone size are taken as reported in that table, and D and trimming were inferred from the DNA itself. The sample holds hundreds of thousands of clones, 83% seen once. The receptor was derived from a woman in her 30s with COVID-19, enrolled during active disease. The sequenced sample was peripheral blood.

The CDR3 DNA is TGTGCCAGCAGCTTCTCCGTTCTAGATCAGCCCCAGCATTTT. Translated, it gives CASSFSVLDQPQHF. The chain links TRBV7-4 to TRBJ1-5, with unresolved D. This CDR3 has 14 amino acids. Germline CDR1 SGHVT, CDR2 SQSDAQ. V was cut by 3 bases and J by 5 bases, with 11 bases left in between.